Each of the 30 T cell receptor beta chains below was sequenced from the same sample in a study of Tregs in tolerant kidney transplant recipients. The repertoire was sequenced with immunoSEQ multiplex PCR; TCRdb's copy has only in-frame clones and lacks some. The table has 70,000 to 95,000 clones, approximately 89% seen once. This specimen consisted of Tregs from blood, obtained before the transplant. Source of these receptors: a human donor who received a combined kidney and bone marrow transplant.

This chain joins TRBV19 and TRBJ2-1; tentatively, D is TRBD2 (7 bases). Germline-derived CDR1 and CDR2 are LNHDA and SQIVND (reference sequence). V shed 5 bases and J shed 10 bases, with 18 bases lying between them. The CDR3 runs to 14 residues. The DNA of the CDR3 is TGTGCCAGTAGTTTTGGACTAGTCAGGGGAGAGCAGTTCTTC. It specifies CASSFGLVRGEQFF.

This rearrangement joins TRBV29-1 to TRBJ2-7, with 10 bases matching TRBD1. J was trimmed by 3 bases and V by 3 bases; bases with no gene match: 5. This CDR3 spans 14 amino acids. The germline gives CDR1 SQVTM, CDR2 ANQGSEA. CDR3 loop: CSVETGQGNYEQYF. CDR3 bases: TGCAGCGTTGAGACGGGACAGGGGAACTACGAGCAGTACTTC.

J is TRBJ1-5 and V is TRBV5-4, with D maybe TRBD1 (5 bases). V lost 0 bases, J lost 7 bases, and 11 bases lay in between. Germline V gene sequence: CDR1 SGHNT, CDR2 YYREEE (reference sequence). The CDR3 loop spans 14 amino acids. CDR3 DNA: TGTGCCAGCAGCTTGGAAGGGGCCCGCCAGCCCCAGCATTTT. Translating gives CASSLEGARQPQHF.

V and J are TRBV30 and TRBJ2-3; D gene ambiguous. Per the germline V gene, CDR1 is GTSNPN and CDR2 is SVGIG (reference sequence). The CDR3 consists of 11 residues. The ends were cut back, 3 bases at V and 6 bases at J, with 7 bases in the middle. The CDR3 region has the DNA TGTGCCTGGAGCTTGGGGGATACGCAGTATTTT. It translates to CAWSLGDTQYF.

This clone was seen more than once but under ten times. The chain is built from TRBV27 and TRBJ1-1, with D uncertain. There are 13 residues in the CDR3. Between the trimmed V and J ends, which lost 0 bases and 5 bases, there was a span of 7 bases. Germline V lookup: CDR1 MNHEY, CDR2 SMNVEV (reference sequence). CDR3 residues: CASSLSSRTEAFF. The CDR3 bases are TGTGCCAGCAGTTTATCATCACGAACTGAAGCTTTCTTT.

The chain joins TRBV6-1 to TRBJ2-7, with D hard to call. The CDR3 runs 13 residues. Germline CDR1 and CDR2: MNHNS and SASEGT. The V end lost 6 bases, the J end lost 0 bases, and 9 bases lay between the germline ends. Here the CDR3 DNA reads TGTGCCAGCAGGGAAAGGATCTCCTACGAGCAGTACTTC. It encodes CASRERISYEQYF.

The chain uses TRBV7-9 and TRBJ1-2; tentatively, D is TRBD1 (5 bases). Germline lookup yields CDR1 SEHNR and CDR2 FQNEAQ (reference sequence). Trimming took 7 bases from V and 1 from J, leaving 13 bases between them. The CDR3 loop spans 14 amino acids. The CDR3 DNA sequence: TGTGCCAGCAACGAAGTCAGGGTTAACTATGGCTACACCTTC. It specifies CASNEVRVNYGYTF.

For the CDR3, the DNA is TGTGCCAGCAGCTCCAGTACTAGCGGGCCCCCCTACTTC. It encodes CASSSSTSGPPYF. V gene TRBV5-5 combines with J gene TRBJ2-7; 9 nucleotides agree with TRBD2. Trimming at V came to 3 bases and at J to 13 bases, leaving 11 bases not matched to a gene. This CDR3 is 13 amino acids long. Germline V lookup: CDR1 SGHKS, CDR2 YYEKEE (reference sequence).

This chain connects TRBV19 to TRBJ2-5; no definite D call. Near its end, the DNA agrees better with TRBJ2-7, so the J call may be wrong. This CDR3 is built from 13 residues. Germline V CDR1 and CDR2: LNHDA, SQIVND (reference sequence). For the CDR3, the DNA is TGTGCCAGTAGTTCCAAACCGTCCTACGAGCAGTACTTC. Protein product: CASSSKPSYEQYF.

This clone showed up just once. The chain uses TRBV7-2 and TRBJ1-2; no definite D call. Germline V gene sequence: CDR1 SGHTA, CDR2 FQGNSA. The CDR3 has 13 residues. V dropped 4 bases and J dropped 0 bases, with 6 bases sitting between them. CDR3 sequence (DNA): TGTGCCAGCAGCTCCCAACCTAACTATGGCTACACCTTC. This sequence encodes CASSSQPNYGYTF.

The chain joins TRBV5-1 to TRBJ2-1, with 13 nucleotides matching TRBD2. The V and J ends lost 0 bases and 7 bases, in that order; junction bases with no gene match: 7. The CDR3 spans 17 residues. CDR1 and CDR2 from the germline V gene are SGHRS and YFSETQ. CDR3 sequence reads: CASSLDMRTSGSNEQFF. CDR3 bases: TGCGCCAGCAGCTTGGATATGAGGACTAGCGGGAGTAATGAGCAGTTCTTC.

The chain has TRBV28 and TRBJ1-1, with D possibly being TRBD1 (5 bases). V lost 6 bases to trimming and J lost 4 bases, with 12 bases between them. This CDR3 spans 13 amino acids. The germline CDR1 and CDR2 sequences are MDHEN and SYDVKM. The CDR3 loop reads CASRSIRVTEAFF. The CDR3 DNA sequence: TGTGCCAGCAGGTCAATCAGGGTCACTGAAGCTTTCTTT.

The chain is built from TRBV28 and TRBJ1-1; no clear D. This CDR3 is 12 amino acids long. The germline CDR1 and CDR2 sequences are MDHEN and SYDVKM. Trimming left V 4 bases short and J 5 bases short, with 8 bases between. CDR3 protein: CASSSERTEAFF. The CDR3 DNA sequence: TGTGCCAGCAGTTCGGAAAGGACTGAAGCTTTCTTT.

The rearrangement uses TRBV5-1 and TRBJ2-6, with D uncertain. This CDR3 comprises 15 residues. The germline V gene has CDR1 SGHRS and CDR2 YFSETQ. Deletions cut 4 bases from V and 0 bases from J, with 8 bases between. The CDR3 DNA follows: TGCGCCAGCAGCCAGGACCCCTCTGGGGCCAACGTCCTGACTTTC. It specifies CASSQDPSGANVLTF.

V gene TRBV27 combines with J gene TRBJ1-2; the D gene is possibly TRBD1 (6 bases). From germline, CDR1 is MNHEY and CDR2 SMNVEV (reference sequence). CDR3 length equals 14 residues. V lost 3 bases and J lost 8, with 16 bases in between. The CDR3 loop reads CASSLGQGLGGYTF. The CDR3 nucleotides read TGTGCCAGCAGTTTGGGTCAGGGGTTGGGAGGCTACACCTTC.

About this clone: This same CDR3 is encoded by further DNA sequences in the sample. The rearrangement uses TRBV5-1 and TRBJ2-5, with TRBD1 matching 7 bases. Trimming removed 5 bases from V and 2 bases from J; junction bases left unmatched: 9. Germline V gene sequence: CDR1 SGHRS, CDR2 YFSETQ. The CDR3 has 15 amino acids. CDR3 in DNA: TGCGCCAGCAGTGTACAGGGGAATCCACAAGAGACCCAGTACTTC. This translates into CASSVQGNPQETQYF. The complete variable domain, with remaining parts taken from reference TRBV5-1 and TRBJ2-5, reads KAGVTQTPRYLIKTRGQQVTLSCSPISGHRSVSWYQQTPGQGLQFLFEYFSETQRNKGNFPGRFSGRQFSNSRSEMNVSTLELGDSALYLCASSVQGNPQETQYFGPGTRLLVL.

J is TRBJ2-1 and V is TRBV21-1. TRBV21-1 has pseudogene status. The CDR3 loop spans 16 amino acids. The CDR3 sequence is CASSKSRGTSYNEQFF. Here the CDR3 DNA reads TGTGCCAGCAGCAAATCTAGGGGGACTTCATACAATGAGCAGTTCTTC.

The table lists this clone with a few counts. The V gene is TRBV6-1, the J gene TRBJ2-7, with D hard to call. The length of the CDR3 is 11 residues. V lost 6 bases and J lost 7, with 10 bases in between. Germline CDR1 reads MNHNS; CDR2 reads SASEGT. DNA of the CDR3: TGTGCCAGCAGCGTTGTTGCGGAGCAGTACTTC. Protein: CASSVVAEQYF.

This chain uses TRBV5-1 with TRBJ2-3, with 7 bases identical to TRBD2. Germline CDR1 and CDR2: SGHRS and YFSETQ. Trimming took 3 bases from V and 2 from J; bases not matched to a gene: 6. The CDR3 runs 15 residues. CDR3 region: CASSSTGLPTDTQYF. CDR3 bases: TGCGCCAGCAGCTCTACGGGACTACCCACAGATACGCAGTATTTT. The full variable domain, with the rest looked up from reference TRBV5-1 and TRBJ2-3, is KAGVTQTPRYLIKTRGQQVTLSCSPISGHRSVSWYQQTPGQGLQFLFEYFSETQRNKGNFPGRFSGRQFSNSRSEMNVSTLELGDSALYLCASSSTGLPTDTQYFGPGTRLTVL.

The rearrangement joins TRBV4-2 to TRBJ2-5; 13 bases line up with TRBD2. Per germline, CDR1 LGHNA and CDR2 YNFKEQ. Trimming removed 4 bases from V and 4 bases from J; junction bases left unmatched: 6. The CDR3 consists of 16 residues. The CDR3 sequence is CASSLTSGRARETQYF. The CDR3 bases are TGTGCCAGCAGCCTTACTAGCGGGAGGGCCCGAGAGACCCAGTACTTC.

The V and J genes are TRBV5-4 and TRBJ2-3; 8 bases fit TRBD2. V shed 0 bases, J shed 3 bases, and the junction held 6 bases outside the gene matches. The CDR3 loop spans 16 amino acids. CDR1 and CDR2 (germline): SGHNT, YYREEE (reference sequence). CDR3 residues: CASSLAIAGTTDTQYF. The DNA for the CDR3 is TGTGCCAGCAGCTTGGCCATAGCGGGAACTACAGATACGCAGTATTTT.

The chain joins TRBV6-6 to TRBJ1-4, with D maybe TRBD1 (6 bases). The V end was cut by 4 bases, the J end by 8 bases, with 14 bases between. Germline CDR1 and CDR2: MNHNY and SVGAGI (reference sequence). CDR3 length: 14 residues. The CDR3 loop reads CASSLAGVNEKLFF. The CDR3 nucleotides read TGTGCCAGCAGTTTGGCAGGGGTAAACGAAAAACTGTTTTTT.

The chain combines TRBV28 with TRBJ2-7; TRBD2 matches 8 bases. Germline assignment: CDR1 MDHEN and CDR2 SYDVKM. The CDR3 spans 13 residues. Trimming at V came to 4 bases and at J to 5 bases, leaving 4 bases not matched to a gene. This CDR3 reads CASSSGLADEQYF. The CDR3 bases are TGTGCCAGCAGTTCCGGACTAGCAGACGAGCAGTACTTC.

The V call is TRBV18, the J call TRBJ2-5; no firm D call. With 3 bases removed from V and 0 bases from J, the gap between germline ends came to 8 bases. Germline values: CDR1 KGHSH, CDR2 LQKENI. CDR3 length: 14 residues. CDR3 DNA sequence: TGTGCCAGCTCACCCGGTTTGTACCAAGAGACCCAGTACTTC. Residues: CASSPGLYQETQYF.

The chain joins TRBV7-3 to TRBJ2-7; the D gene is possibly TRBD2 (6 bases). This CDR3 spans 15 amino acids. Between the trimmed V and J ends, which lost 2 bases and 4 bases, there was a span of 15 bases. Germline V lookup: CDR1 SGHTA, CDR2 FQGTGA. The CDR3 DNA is TGTGCCAGCAGCTTAGGTTCCGGGGGTCCATACGAGCAGTACTTC. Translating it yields CASSLGSGGPYEQYF.

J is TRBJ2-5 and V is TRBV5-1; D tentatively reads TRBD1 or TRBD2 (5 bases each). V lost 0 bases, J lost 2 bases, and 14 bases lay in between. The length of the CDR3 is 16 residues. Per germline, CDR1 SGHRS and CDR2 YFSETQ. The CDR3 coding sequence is TGCGCCAGCAGCTTGGATCCTGGGACCCAACAAGAGACCCAGTACTTC. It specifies CASSLDPGTQQETQYF.

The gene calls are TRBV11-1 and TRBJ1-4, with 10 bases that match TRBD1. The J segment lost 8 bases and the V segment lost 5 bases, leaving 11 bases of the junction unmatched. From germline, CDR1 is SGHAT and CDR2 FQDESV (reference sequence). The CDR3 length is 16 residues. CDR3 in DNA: TGTGCCAGCAGCCCCGAGACAGGGGGCGCCGGAGAAAAACTGTTTTTT. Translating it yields CASSPETGGAGEKLFF.

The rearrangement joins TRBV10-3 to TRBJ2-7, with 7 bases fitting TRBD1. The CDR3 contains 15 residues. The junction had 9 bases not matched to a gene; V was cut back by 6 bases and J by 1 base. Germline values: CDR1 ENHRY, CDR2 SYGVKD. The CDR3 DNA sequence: TGTGCCATCAGCCCTAGGGGGCAAGGATCCTACGAGCAGTACTTC. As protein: CAISPRGQGSYEQYF.

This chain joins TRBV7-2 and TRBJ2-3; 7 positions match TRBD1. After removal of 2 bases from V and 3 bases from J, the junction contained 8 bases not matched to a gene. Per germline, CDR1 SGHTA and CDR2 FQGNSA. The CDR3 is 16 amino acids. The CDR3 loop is CASSLNPQGVTDTQYF. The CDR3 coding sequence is TGTGCCAGCAGCTTAAACCCGCAGGGGGTTACAGATACGCAGTATTTT.

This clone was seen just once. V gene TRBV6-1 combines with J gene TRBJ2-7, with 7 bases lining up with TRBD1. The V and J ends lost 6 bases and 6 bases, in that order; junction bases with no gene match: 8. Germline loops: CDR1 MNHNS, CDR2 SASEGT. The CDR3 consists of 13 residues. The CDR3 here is CASRVDRVGEQYF. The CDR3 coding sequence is TGTGCCAGCAGGGTTGACAGGGTTGGCGAGCAGTACTTC.